The 10 T cell receptor beta chains listed next were all sequenced from one sample in a study of T cells in localized non-small cell lung cancer. The repertoire was sequenced with immunoSEQ multiplex PCR; TCRdb's copy has only in-frame clones and lacks some. The table records more than 30,000 clones, roughly 86% of them present only once. The sample was peripheral blood mononuclear cells, taken before any cancer treatment. The receptor source for this set is a woman aged 35 to 70 with stage III lung adenocarcinoma.

The chain has TRBV11-1 and TRBJ1-1; D unclear. Germline V gene data show CDR1 as SGHAT and CDR2 as FQDESV (reference sequence). The CDR3 is 12 amino acids. V dropped 0 bases and J dropped 9 bases, with 8 bases sitting between them. This chain's CDR3 is CASSLANTKAFF. CDR3 coding DNA: TGTGCCAGCAGCTTAGCGAATACAAAAGCTTTCTTT.

CDR3 nucleotides: TGTGCCAGCAGTGAAGTAAGGGGAGGGACTGAAGCTTTCTTT. This sequence encodes CASSEVRGGTEAFF. The rearrangement joins TRBV6-1 to TRBJ1-1, with D possibly being TRBD1 (5 bases). The CDR3 is made up of 14 amino acids. V lost 1 base and J lost 5, with 11 bases in between. Germline V gene sequence: CDR1 MNHNS, CDR2 SASEGT.

V and J are TRBV7-8 and TRBJ2-2; D is unclear. Germline V gives CDR1 SGHVS, CDR2 FQNEAQ. Deletions cut 6 bases from V and 5 bases from J, with 7 bases between. This CDR3 is 12 amino acids long. Written as DNA, the CDR3 is TGTGCCAGCAGGACAAGAACCGGGGAGCTGTTTTTT. Translation: CASRTRTGELFF. Based on the CDR3 plus reference TRBV7-8 and TRBJ2-2, the full variable domain is GAGVSQSPRYKVAKRGQDVALRCDPISGHVSLFWYQQALGQGPEFLTYFQNEAQLDKSGLPSDRFFAERPEGSVSTLKIQRTQQEDSAVYLCASRTRTGELFFGEGSRLTVL.

V gene TRBV7-2 combines with J gene TRBJ1-3, with no clear D. In germline, CDR1 is SGHTA, CDR2 FQGNSA. With 2 bases removed from V and 2 bases from J, the gap between germline ends came to 7 bases. This CDR3 is built from 14 residues. The CDR3 loop is CASSLIGTGNTIYF. CDR3 DNA sequence: TGTGCCAGCAGCTTAATCGGGACTGGAAACACCATATATTTT.

Here the CDR3 reads CASSLGSGRLGEQYF. The CDR3 DNA reads TGTGCCAGCAGCTTGGGCAGCGGGAGGTTGGGGGAGCAGTACTTC. The chain combines TRBV5-4 with TRBJ2-7; 9 nucleotides match TRBD2. The length of the CDR3 is 15 residues. Trimming cost V 0 bases and J 7 bases; bases outside gene matches: 8. The germline gives CDR1 SGHNT, CDR2 YYREEE (reference sequence).

The gene calls are TRBV7-3 and TRBJ2-5, with D uncertain. Per germline, CDR1 SGHTA and CDR2 FQGTGA. This CDR3 is built from 13 residues. The V and J ends lost 1 base and 2 bases respectively, with 5 bases between them. The CDR3, as DNA: TGTGCCAGCAGCTTAATAGGTCAAGAGACCCAGTACTTC. This sequence encodes CASSLIGQETQYF.

The rearrangement joins TRBV6-1 to TRBJ2-5; 10 bases map to TRBD1. This CDR3 is built from 13 residues. Germline-derived CDR1 and CDR2 are MNHNS and SASEGT. Trimming removed 8 bases from V and 4 bases from J; junction bases left unmatched: 4. The CDR3 DNA is TGTGCCAGCGGGGACAGGGGATCAGAGACCCAGTACTTC. It yields the protein CASGDRGSETQYF.

CDR3 bases: TGTGCCAGCAGCCCCCGGGACTCCGGGCGGGAGACCCAGTACTTC. Protein product: CASSPRDSGRETQYF. The chain combines TRBV27 with TRBJ2-5, with TRBD2 as a possible D gene (6 bases). The CDR3 consists of 15 residues. Looked up from germline, CDR1 is MNHEY and CDR2 is SMNVEV (reference sequence). V lost 6 bases and J 5 bases, leaving 19 bases between the germline ends.

The CDR3 loop is CASSPPGLAGGRTDTQYF. In DNA, the CDR3 is TGTGCCAGCAGCCCTCCGGGACTAGCGGGGGGGCGGACAGATACGCAGTATTTT. This chain connects TRBV7-9 to TRBJ2-3, with TRBD2 matching 16 bases. The trim removed 5 bases at V and 3 bases at J, leaving 8 bases unmatched. Germline V gives CDR1 SEHNR, CDR2 FQNEAQ (reference sequence). This CDR3 comprises 18 residues.

The V and J genes are TRBV7-3 and TRBJ2-1; D is ambiguous. Per the germline V gene, CDR1 is SGHTA and CDR2 is FQGTGA. With 1 base removed from V and 5 bases from J, the gap between germline ends came to 6 bases. The CDR3 covers 13 residues. The DNA for the CDR3 is TGTGCCAGCAGCTTAAATACCAACAATGAGCAGTTCTTC. The encoded protein is CASSLNTNNEQFF.